This T cell receptor beta chain was identified in a study of cytomegalovirus exposure and HLA in healthy donors. The study's findings and limits: Altogether, some 170 TCR beta chains were recorded as cytomegalovirus-associated. In a later analysis, an Asian-associated ancestry cluster reportedly showed fewer N-insertions than the approximately 700-donor mean.

Remarks on this clone: Its antigen is unknown.

13 Jbeta primers and 60 Vbeta primers were used for the PCR. Sequencing used immunoSEQ multiplex PCR; TCRdb keeps in-frame clones, though not all of them. The sample consists of roughly 230,000 clones, around 83% of them appearing once. Trimming took off 5 bases at V and 7 bases at J, with 8 bases between the two ends. Germline assignment: CDR1 DFQATT and CDR2 SNEGSKA (reference sequence). This CDR3 has 11 amino acids. What was sequenced was PBMCs. The rearrangement joins TRBV20-1 to TRBJ2-2, with D unclear. The receptor was derived from a girl aged 2 to 9 in good health and CMV-seronegative. The CDR3, as DNA: TGCAGTGCTCAGTCACGCGGGGAGCTGTTTTTT. Protein sequence: CSAQSRGELFF.